This TCR beta chain was recovered during a study of blood T cell repertoires in COVID-19 (dated by TCRdb to the early 2020s). About the investigation overall: Collaborator samples came from the United States, Italy and Spain and covered acute and convalescent phases of COVID-19. The prospective study material was composed of cDNA or gDNA derived from T cells, B-cell-depleted T cells, or PBMCs. Deeply sampled blood TCRbeta repertoires from subjects exposed to, actively infected with, or recovered from COVID-19 were included in the dataset. A freely available public database, intended as a resource for researchers studying the immune response to SARS-CoV-2, is where the repertoires were released. The samples were drawn from two sources: the first 160 participants of the ongoing ImmuneRACE study, and over 1,000 subjects contributed by 6 global collaborators. Sample metadata almost always included a de-identified subject ID, COVID-19 status, age in years and sex. Where available, HLA class I and class II types were obtained from metadata supplied by the sample provider rather than from assay-based typing. The study at large found these results: How much clinical and demographic metadata was included differed by source and by participant, and the metadata was provided uncurated.

Regarding this clone: The antigen it recognizes is unknown. No base-level quality is on record; no much larger clone is a single base apart.

Taken from cysteine to phenylalanine, the CDR3 has 15 residues. Just the 45-base CDR3 DNA is kept, in frame starting at base 1. The germline V gene (reference sequence) yields WNHNN for CDR1 and SYGVQD for CDR2. The germline V and J ends show losses of 2 bases and 6 bases respectively, and no gene match explains 4 bases of the junction. TCRbeta CDR3 regions were amplified from genomic DNA by means of the immunoSEQ Assay, a bias-controlled multiplex PCR. The paper's data handling went like this. The number of nucleated cells in each sample was estimated from the amplification of reference gene primers within the assay. Sequence reads were collapsed and filtered to measure the absolute abundance of every unique TCRbeta CDR3 rearrangement. For each sample, productive Simpson clonality was calculated as the square root of Simpson's diversity index across productive rearrangements. What TCRdb holds here is the immuneACCESS table cut down to in-frame rearrangements. Part of the clones is not present; checked against another copy, under half of the missing clones reflect an unresolved V gene, and the others are unexplained. That table supplies the V and J calls and clone size; D and trimming were determined from the DNA. The sample table lists 45,000 to 60,000 clones, under 95% of them with a count of one. Clones ranked in the top ten supply 6.4% of the sample.

Collaborating institutions collected whole blood in K2EDTA tubes following their own protocols. For TCRbeta analysis, collaborators shipped samples as frozen whole blood, isolated PBMCs, or DNA extracted from either of those sample types. The chain links TRBV10-1 with TRBJ2-1; 10 nucleotides in the junction match TRBD1. The sequencing input was peripheral blood. The TCR was taken from a man aged 70-80 years with active COVID-19. The CDR3 protein sequence reads: CASSETGTGANEQFF. The base sequence is TGCGCCAGCAGTGAGACCGGGACAGGGGCCAATGAGCAGTTCTTC.